Given below is one T cell receptor beta chain in context. Trimming took off 7 bases at V and 8 bases at J, with 14 bases between the two ends. Looked up from germline, CDR1 is LNHDA and CDR2 is SQIVND (reference sequence). The CDR3 totals 12 residues. This record comes from a study of blood T cell repertoires in COVID-19. Study-wide background: T cells, B-cell-depleted T cells, or PBMCs supplied cDNA or gDNA.

Per the study methods: Amplifying reference gene primers gave estimates of nucleated cell counts. Generated by immunoSEQ multiplex PCR, the TCRdb table keeps only in-frame clones and is missing some. V, J and clone size are those of that table, while D and trimming were read from the DNA. The sample records under 140,000 clones, just over 75% being singletons. The origin of this receptor is a woman aged 80 or over with acute or convalescent COVID-19. This sequence joins TRBV19 and TRBJ1-1; the D gene is possibly TRBD1 (6 bases). Sequencing used peripheral blood. CDR3 region: CASIRGHVEAFF. CDR3 DNA: TGTGCCAGTATAAGGGGACATGTCGAAGCTTTCTTT.